The text below deals with one T cell receptor beta chain. The clone's antigen remains unknown. Mismatch with germline at one junction end may stem from a read error. The germline V gene (reference sequence) gives CDR1 as DFQATT and CDR2 as SNEGSKA. Measured from the cysteine to the phenylalanine, the CDR3 is 16 residues long. Kept here is only the CDR3 DNA, which spans 48 bases and is read in frame from base 1. This specimen belongs to a study of type 1 regulatory T cells (dated by TCRdb to about 2021). About the investigation overall: An in vitro protocol by which a Tr1-enriched, alloantigen-specific CD4 T cell product named T-allo10 was generated was characterized in the study. T-allo10 was under clinical evaluation in patients with hematological malignancies receiving allogeneic hematopoietic stem cell transplantation.

Overall study outcomes, separate from this receptor: Tr1 cells showed a more restricted TCR repertoire than non-Tr1 cells, which the study interpreted as alloantigen-induced clonal expansion.

Sequenced using an Illumina MiSeq. Using fastp at Q25 and MiXCR, TCRdb reprocessed the public reads and kept productive beta chains. Every entry covers one CDR3 protein and lists the most common genes and DNA from its rows. This sample has 70,000 or so distinct CDR3 sequences in its table, and roughly 20% of those were observed once. Of the sample, 8.3% is held by the ten largest clones. Recombination joined TRBV20-1 with TRBJ1-6; a tentative D match to TRBD1 spans 5 bases. The sample taken for sequencing was cultured type 1 regulatory T (Tr1) cells, either the whole culture or a sorted fraction (not recorded which). The meaning of the sample's cell subset or site label: type 1 regulatory T cells sorted from the T-allo10 product. This TCR was recovered from a human donor in good health. In nucleotide form, the sequence is TGCAGTGCTAGAAGGGACCCCTGGGTCATGAATTCACCCCCCCACTTT. Its protein is CSARRDPWVMNSPPHF.